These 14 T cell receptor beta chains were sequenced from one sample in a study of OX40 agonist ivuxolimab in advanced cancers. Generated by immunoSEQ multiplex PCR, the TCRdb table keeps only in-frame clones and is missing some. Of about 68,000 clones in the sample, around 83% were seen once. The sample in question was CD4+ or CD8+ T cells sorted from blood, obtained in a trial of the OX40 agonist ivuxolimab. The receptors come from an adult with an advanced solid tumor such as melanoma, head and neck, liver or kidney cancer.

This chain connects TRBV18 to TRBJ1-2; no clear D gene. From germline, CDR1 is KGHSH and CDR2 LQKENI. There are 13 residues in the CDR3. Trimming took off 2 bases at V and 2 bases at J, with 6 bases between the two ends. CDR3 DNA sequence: TGTGCCAGCTCACCAGGACTCAACTATGGCTACACCTTC. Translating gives CASSPGLNYGYTF.

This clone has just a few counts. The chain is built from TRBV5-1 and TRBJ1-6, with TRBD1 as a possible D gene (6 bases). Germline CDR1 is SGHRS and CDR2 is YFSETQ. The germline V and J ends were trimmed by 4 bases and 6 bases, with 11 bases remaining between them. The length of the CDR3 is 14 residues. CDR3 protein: CASSPMGANSPLHF. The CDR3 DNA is TGCGCCAGCAGCCCCATGGGGGCTAATTCACCCCTCCACTTT.

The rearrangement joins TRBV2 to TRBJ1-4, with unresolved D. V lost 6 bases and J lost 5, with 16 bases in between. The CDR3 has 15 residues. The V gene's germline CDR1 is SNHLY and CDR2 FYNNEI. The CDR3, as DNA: TGTGCCAGCAGGCCGTCAGACAATCCGAATGAAAAACTGTTTTTT. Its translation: CASRPSDNPNEKLFF.

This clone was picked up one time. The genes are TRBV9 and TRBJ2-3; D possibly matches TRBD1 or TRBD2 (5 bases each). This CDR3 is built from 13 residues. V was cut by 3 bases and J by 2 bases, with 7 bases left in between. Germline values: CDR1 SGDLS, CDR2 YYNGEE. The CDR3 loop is CASSGGNTDTQYF. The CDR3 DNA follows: TGTGCCAGCAGCGGGGGGAACACAGATACGCAGTATTTT.

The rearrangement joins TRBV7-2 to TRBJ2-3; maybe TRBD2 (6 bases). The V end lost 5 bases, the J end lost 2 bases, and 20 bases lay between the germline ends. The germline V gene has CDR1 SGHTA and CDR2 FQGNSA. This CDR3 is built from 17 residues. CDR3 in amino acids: CASSPGTFQPLTDTQYF. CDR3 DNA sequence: TGTGCCAGCAGCCCTGGGACTTTTCAACCCCTCACAGATACGCAGTATTTT.

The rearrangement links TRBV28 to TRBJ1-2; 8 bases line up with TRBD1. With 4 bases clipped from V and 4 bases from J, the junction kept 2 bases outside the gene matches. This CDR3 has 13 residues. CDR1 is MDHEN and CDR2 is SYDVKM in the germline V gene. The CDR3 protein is CASSSDRGYGYTF. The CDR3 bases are TGTGCCAGCAGTTCAGACAGGGGCTATGGCTACACCTTC.

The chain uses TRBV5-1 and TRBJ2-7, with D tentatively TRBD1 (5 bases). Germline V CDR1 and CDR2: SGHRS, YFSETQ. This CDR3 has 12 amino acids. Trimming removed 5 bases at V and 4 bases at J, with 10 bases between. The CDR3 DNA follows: TGCGCCAGCAGAGGGGCGGTTTACGAGCAGTACTTC. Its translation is CASRGAVYEQYF.

The CDR3: CASSLGDRGDTGELFF. CDR3 nucleotides: TGTGCCAGCAGCTTGGGAGACAGGGGGGACACCGGGGAGCTGTTTTTT. V usage is TRBV11-3 and J usage is TRBJ2-2; 9 nucleotides match TRBD1. CDR1 and CDR2 from the germline V gene are SGHNT and YENEEA. J was trimmed by 3 bases and V by 3 bases; bases with no gene match: 5. CDR3 length: 16 amino acids.

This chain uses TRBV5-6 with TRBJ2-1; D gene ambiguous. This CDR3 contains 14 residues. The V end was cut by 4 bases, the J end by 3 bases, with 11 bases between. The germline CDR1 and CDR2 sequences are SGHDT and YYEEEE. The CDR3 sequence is CASSLGDGYNEQFF. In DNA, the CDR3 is TGTGCCAGCAGCCTGGGCGACGGCTACAATGAGCAGTTCTTC. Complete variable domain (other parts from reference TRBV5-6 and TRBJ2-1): DAGVTQSPTHLIKTRGQQVTLRCSPKSGHDTVSWYQQALGQGPQFIFQYYEEEERQRGNFPDRFSGHQFPNYSSELNVNALLLGDSALYLCASSLGDGYNEQFFGPGTRLTVL.

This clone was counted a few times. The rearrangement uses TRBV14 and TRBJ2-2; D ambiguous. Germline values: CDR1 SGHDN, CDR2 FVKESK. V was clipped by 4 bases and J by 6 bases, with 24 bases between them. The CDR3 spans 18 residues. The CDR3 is CASSPSKALGIRPGELFF. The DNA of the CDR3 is TGTGCCAGCAGCCCCTCGAAAGCCTTGGGGATACGGCCCGGGGAGCTGTTTTTT.

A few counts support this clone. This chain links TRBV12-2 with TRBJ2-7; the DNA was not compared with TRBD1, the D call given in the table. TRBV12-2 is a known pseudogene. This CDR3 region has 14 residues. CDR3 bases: TGTGCAAGTCGCTTAGATCGCAGGGGCGACGAGCAGTACTTC. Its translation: CASRLDRRGDEQYF.

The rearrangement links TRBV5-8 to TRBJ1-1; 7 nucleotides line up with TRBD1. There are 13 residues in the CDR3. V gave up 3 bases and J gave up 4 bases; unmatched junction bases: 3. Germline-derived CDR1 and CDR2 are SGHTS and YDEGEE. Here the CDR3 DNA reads TGTGCCAGCAGCTCCTGGGACAGCACTGAAGCTTTCTTT. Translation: CASSSWDSTEAFF.

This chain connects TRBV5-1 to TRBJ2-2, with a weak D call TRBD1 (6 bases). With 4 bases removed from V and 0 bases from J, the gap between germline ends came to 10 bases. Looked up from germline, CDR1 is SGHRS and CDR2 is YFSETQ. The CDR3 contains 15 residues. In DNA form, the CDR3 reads TGCGCCAGCAGCCGCGACAGGTCGAACACCGGGGAGCTGTTTTTT. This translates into CASSRDRSNTGELFF.

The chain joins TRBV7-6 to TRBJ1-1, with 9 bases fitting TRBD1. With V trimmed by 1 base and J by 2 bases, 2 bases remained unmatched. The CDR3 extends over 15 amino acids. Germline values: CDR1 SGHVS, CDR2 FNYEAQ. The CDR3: CASSLGTGGNTEAFF. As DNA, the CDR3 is TGTGCCAGCAGCTTAGGAACAGGGGGCAACACTGAAGCTTTCTTT.